This T cell receptor beta chain was found in a study of CXCR3-negative and CXCR3-positive naive CD8 T cells. All TRB cDNA libraries came from 5' RACE performed with UMI labels. TCRdb processed the 5' RACE reads again and assigns one entry to each CDR3 protein, with no DNA. The sample has about 80,000 distinct CDR3 sequences; the top ten hold approximately 1.4%. The CDR3 has 14 amino acids. This receptor was obtained from a human donor in good health. Some clones in this sample may be carry-over from other donors' samples. Sequenced: naive CXCR3- CD8+ T cells from blood. Subset: CD45RO-CCR7+CD27+CD95- naive CD8+ T cells lacking CXCR3 (TNR3-). This chain connects TRBV12-3 or TRBV12-4 to TRBJ1-1; TCRdb selects TRBD1, and the lack of DNA leaves this call unchecked. The CDR3 loop reads CASTSGQLNTEAFF.